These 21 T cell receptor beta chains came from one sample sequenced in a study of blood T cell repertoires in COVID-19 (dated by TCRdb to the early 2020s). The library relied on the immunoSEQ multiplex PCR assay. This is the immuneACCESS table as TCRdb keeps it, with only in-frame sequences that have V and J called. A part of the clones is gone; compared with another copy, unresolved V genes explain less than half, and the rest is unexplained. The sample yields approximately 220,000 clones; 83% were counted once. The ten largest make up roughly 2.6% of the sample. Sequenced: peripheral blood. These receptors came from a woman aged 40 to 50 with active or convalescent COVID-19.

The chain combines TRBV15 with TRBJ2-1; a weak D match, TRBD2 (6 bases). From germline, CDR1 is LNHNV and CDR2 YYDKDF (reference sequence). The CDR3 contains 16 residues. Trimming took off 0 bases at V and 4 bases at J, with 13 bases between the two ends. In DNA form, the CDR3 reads TGTGCCACCAGCAGAGACGGGAGTTTCGGGTACAATGAGCAGTTCTTC. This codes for CATSRDGSFGYNEQFF.

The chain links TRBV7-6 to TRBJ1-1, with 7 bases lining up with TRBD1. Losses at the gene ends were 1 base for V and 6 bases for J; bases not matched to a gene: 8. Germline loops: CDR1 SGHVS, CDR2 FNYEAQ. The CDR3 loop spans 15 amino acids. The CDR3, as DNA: TGTGCCAGCAGCTTAGGCCGACAGGGCTCGGCTGAAGCTTTCTTT. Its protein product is CASSLGRQGSAEAFF. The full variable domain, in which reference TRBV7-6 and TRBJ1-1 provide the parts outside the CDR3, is GAGVSQSPRYKVTKRGQDVALRCDPISGHVSLYWYRQALGQGPEFLTYFNYEAQQDKSGLPNDRFSAERPEGSISTLTIQRTEQRDSAMYRCASSLGRQGSAEAFFGQGTRLTVV.

CDR3 in DNA: TGCACCAGCAGGGTCCTAACACTAACAGATACGCAGTATTTT. Translating gives CTSRVLTLTDTQYF. The J gene is TRBJ2-3, the V gene TRBV1; the table calls TRBD2, which could not be checked here. TRBV1 is a pseudogene segment. The CDR3 has 14 amino acids.

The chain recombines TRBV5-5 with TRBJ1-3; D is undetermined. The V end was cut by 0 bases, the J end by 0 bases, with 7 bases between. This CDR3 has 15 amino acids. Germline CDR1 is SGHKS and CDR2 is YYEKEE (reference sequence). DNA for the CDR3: TGTGCCAGCAGCTTGGCCTATTACTCTGGAAACACCATATATTTT. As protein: CASSLAYYSGNTIYF.

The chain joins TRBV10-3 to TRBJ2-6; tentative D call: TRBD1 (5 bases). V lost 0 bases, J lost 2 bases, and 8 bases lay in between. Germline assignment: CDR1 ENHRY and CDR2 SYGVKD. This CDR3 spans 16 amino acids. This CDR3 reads CAISESAGTGANVLTF. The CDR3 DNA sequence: TGTGCCATCAGTGAGTCGGCAGGGACTGGGGCCAACGTCCTGACTTTC.

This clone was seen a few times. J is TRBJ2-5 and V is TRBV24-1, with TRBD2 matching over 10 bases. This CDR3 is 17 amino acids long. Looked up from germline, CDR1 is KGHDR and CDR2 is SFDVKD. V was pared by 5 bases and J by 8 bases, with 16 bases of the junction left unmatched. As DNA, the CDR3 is TGTGCCACCAGTGGTGGAGCGGGGGGGACCCAAGAGAAAACCCAGTACTTC. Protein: CATSGGAGGTQEKTQYF.

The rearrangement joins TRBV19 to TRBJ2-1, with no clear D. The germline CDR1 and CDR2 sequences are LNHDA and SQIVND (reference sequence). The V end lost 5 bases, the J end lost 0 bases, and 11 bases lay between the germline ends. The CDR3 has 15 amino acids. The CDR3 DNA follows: TGTGCCAGTAGTCTCCGGTATAGCTCCTACAATGAGCAGTTCTTC. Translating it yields CASSLRYSSYNEQFF.

The CDR3 nucleotides read TGTGCCAGCAGCTTAGCTAGGCCCCCCGCGGACGAGCAGTACTTC. As protein: CASSLARPPADEQYF. The chain is built from TRBV11-3 and TRBJ2-7; D remains ambiguous. The CDR3 is 15 residues long. Trimming stripped 1 base from V and 5 bases from J, with 15 bases between. CDR1 is SGHNT, CDR2 YENEEA, per germline.

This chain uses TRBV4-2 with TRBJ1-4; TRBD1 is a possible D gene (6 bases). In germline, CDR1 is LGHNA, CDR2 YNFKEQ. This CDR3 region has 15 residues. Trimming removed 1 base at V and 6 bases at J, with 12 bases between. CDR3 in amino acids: CASSQGRGADEKLFF. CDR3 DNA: TGTGCCAGCAGCCAAGGGCGGGGGGCGGATGAAAAACTGTTTTTT.

The CDR3 reads CASSWGDSENSNQPQHF. CDR3 in DNA: TGTGCCAGCAGCTGGGGGGACAGTGAAAATAGCAATCAGCCCCAGCATTTT. V gene TRBV5-5 combines with J gene TRBJ1-5; 7 nucleotides align to TRBD1. V shed 3 bases, J shed 0 bases, and the junction held 9 bases outside the gene matches. The germline V gene has CDR1 SGHKS and CDR2 YYEKEE (reference sequence). CDR3 length equals 17 residues.

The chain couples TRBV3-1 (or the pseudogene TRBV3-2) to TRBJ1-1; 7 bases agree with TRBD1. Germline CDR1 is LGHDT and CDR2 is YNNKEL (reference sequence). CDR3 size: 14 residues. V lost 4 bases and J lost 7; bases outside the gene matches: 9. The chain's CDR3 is CASSPLGQASEAFF. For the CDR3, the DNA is TGTGCCAGCAGCCCTTTAGGACAGGCGAGTGAAGCTTTCTTT.

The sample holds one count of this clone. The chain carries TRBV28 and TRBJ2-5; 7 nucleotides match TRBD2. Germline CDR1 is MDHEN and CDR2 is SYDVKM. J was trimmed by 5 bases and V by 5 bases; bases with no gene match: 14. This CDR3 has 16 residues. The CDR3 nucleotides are TGTGCCAGCAGTGAAGTGGGAGGGAGTGAGGATGAGACCCAGTACTTC. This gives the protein CASSEVGGSEDETQYF.

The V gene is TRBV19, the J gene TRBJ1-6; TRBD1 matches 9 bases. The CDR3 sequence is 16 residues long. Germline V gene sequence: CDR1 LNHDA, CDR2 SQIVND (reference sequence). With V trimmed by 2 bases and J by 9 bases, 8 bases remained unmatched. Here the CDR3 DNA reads TGTGCCAGTAGTATACCACAGGGGGCTGAAAGTTCACCCCTCCACTTT. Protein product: CASSIPQGAESSPLHF.

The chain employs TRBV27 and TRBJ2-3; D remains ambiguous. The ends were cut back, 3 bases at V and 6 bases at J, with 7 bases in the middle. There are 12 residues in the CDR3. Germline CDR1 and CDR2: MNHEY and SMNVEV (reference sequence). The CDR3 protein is CASSFPGDTQYF. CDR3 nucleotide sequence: TGTGCCAGCAGTTTCCCCGGGGATACGCAGTATTTT.

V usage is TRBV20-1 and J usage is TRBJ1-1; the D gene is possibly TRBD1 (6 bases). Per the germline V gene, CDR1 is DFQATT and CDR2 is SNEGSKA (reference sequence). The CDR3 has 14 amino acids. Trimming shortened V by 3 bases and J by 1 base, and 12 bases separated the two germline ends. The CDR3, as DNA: TGCAGTGCTAGTCAGGGGCCCGGGAACACTGAAGCTTTCTTT. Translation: CSASQGPGNTEAFF.

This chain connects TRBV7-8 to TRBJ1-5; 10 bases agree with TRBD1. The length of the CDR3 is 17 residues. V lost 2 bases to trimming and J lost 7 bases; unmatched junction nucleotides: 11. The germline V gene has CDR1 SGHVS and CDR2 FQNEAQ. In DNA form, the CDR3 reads TGTGCCAGCAGCTTAAGGGGGCGACAGGGGGCTGGGCAGCCCCAGCATTTT. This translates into CASSLRGRQGAGQPQHF.

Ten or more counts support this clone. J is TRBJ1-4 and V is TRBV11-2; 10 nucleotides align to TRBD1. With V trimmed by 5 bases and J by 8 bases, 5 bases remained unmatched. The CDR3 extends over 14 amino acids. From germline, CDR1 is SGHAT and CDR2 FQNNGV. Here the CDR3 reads CASSRDRGREKLFF. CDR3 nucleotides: TGTGCCAGCAGCCGGGACAGGGGAAGAGAAAAACTGTTTTTT.

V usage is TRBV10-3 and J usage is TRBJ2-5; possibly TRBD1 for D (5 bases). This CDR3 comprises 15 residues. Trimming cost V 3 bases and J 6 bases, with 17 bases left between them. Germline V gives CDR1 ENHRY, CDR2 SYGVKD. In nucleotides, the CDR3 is TGTGCCATCAGTGATGCACTTCAGGGTGTTCAGACCCAGTACTTC. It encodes CAISDALQGVQTQYF.

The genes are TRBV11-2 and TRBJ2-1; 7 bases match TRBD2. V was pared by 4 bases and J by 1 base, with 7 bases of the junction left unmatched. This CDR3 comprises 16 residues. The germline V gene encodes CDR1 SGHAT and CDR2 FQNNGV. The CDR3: CASSSRLADSYNEQFF. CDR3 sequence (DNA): TGTGCCAGCAGCTCCCGTCTAGCGGATTCCTACAATGAGCAGTTCTTC. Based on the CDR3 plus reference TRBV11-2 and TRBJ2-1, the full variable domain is EAGVAQSPRYKIIEKRQSVAFWCNPISGHATLYWYQQILGQGPKLLIQFQNNGVVDDSQLPKDRFSAERLKGVDSTLKIQPAKLEDSAVYLCASSSRLADSYNEQFFGPGTRLTVL.

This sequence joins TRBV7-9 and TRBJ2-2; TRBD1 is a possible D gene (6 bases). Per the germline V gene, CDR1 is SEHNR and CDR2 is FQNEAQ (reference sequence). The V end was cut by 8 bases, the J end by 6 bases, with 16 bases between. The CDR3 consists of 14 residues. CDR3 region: CASQGRTDPGELFF. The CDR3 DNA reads TGTGCCAGCCAGGGTCGGACAGACCCCGGGGAGCTGTTTTTT.

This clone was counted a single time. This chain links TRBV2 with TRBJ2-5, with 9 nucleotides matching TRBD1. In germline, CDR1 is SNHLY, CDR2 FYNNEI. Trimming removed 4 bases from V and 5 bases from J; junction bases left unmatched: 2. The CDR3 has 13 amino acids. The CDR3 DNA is TGTGCCAGCAGTGGGGACAGGGAGGAGACCCAGTACTTC. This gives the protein CASSGDREETQYF. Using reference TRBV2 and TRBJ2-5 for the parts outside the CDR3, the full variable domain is EPEVTQTPSHQVTQMGQEVILRCVPISNHLYFYWYRQILGQKVEFLVSFYNNEISEKSEIFDDQFSVERPDGSNFTLKIRSTKLEDSAMYFCASSGDREETQYFGPGTRLLVL.